This TCR beta chain was profiled in a study of beta chain features in type 1 diabetes. CDR3 length: 16 residues. Germline CDR1 SEHNR, CDR2 FQNEAQ (reference sequence). The V segment lost 1 base and the J segment 2 bases; nucleotides outside the gene matches: 4. Expressed TCRB transcripts were sequenced after all isolated RNA was converted to cDNA. The data were produced by immunoSEQ multiplex PCR, yet TCRdb's version contains in-frame clones alone and is incomplete. Among some 330,000 clones, approximately 9.9% were seen once, and the ten largest hold about 0.015%. Sequencing input: naive CD4+ T cells from blood. This TCR derives from a woman aged 25-40 years in good health. The chain carries TRBV7-9 and TRBJ2-3; TRBD1 matches at 9 bases. The CDR3 here is CASSLVGTGYTDTQYF. The CDR3, as DNA: TGTGCCAGCAGCTTAGTCGGGACAGGGTACACAGATACGCAGTATTTT.